Listed below are T cell receptor beta chains from one sample, sequenced in a study of T cell responses to AZD1222 COVID-19 vaccine. The repertoire was sequenced with immunoSEQ multiplex PCR; TCRdb's copy has only in-frame clones and lacks some. The table has 100,000 to 120,000 clones, 80% to 90% seen once. The starting material was peripheral blood, obtained 28 days after the second AZD1222 dose. The receptor set was obtained from an adult who received the AZD1222 COVID-19 vaccine. The conserved cysteine and the conserved F or W are not part of the CDR3 here. D genes are given only for firm matches.

CDR3aa	d_gene	v_gene	j_gene
ATRGQGNTEAF	TRBD1	TRBV24-1	TRBJ1-1
AWSVARRDEKLF	.	TRBV30	TRBJ1-4
ASSRPGRGYT	.	TRBV2	TRBJ1-2
ASSLTRPANYGYT	.	TRBV27	TRBJ1-2
ASSLSDTGELF	.	TRBV5-1	TRBJ2-2
ASSDISPKSPLH	.	TRBV6-1	TRBJ1-6
ASSYGQGSNEKLF	TRBD1	TRBV6-6	TRBJ1-4
ASSFQGYGYT	.	TRBV28	TRBJ1-2
ASRLTADSGNTIY	.	TRBV6-5	TRBJ1-3
ASSPSGRQGARSGYT	TRBD1	TRBV18	TRBJ1-2
ASSQNGYGYT	.	TRBV7-3	TRBJ1-2
ASSSGTGGEQY	TRBD1	TRBV12-3/TRBV12-4	TRBJ2-7
ASRRAYISYEQY	.	TRBV27	TRBJ2-7
ASRGNTEAF	.	TRBV12-3/TRBV12-4	TRBJ1-1
ASSHRALNTEAF	.	TRBV7-9	TRBJ1-1
SASPAGGADTQY	TRBD2	TRBV20-1	TRBJ2-3